This passage covers 23 T cell receptor beta chains from one sample sequenced in a study of cytomegalovirus exposure and HLA in healthy donors (dated by TCRdb to between 2016 and 2019). Library preparation used the immunoSEQ multiplex PCR assay. A mixture of 60 forward primers for TCR Vbeta segments and 13 reverse primers for TCR Jbeta segments was used in the multiplex PCR. This is the immuneACCESS table as TCRdb keeps it, with only in-frame sequences that have V and J called. A part of the clones is gone; compared with another copy, unresolved V genes explain less than half, and the rest is unexplained. For this sample there are around 130,000 clones; roughly 84% appear just once. Of the sample, approximately 2.6% is held by the ten largest clones. Sequencing was done on a sample of PBMCs. Receptors originate from a man aged 45 to 65 in good health and CMV-seronegative.

This clone has a single count. The rearrangement uses TRBV29-1 and TRBJ2-7; 7 bases are a match to TRBD1. Trimming removed 6 bases from V and 1 base from J; junction bases left unmatched: 6. The CDR3 spans 13 residues. Germline V gene sequence: CDR1 SQVTM, CDR2 ANQGSEA. The CDR3 loop is CSVGTAKSYEQYF. As DNA, the CDR3 is TGCAGCGTCGGGACAGCGAAATCCTACGAGCAGTACTTC.

The V call is TRBV6-5, the J call TRBJ2-7; 7 bases fit TRBD2. The germline CDR1 and CDR2 sequences are MNHEY and SVGAGI. The CDR3 covers 13 residues. V trimming: 7 bases; J trimming: 7 bases; junction bases outside the gene matches: 10. CDR3 bases: TGTGCCAGCACCCCTGCGGGGGAGAGAGAGCAGTACTTC. This gives the protein CASTPAGEREQYF.

The gene calls are TRBV4-3 and TRBJ1-1, with 9 bases matching TRBD1. Germline CDR1 and CDR2: LGHNA and YSLEER. The junction had 9 bases not matched to a gene; V was cut back by 4 bases and J by 6 bases. This CDR3 has 15 residues. The CDR3 is CASSRGTGGIPEAFF. In nucleotides, the CDR3 is TGCGCCAGCAGCCGCGGAACAGGGGGCATACCTGAAGCTTTCTTT.

The CDR3 region has the DNA TGTGCCAGCAGCTTGGTCCGGGATATCGCCGGGGAGCTGTTTTTT. Protein sequence: CASSLVRDIAGELFF. This chain joins TRBV5-6 and TRBJ2-2, with TRBD2 as a possible D gene (5 bases). The V end was cut by 0 bases, the J end by 6 bases, with 12 bases between. There are 15 residues in the CDR3. Germline values: CDR1 SGHDT, CDR2 YYEEEE.

In its sample, this clone was seen once. V gene TRBV19 combines with J gene TRBJ1-1, with D possibly TRBD1 on 6 matching bases. The germline V gene has CDR1 LNHDA and CDR2 SQIVND (reference sequence). The ends were cut back, 1 base at V and 9 bases at J, with 9 bases in the middle. There are 12 residues in the CDR3. The CDR3 DNA reads TGTGCCAGTAGTATAGGTACAGGGAAAGCTTTCTTT. Its protein is CASSIGTGKAFF.

This chain connects TRBV5-1 to TRBJ1-5; no reliable D call. The germline V gene has CDR1 SGHRS and CDR2 YFSETQ. The CDR3 spans 15 residues. The V end lost 4 bases, the J end lost 2 bases, and 13 bases lay between the germline ends. The CDR3 bases are TGCGCCAGCAGCGAGGGCCCGGGAGGCAATCAGCCCCAGCATTTT. This gives the protein CASSEGPGGNQPQHF.

The chain couples TRBV6-5 to TRBJ1-6, with D possibly TRBD1 on 6 matching bases. The CDR3 has 14 amino acids. Deletions cut 8 bases from V and 8 bases from J, with 16 bases between. Germline CDR1 reads MNHEY; CDR2 reads SVGAGI. CDR3 sequence reads: CASRQVNPYSPLHF. The CDR3 DNA follows: TGTGCCAGCCGACAGGTAAATCCGTATTCACCCCTCCACTTT.

V gene TRBV7-8 combines with J gene TRBJ2-3; D possibly corresponds to TRBD1 (6 bases). Trimming stripped 5 bases from V and 4 bases from J, with 19 bases between. The CDR3 is made up of 16 amino acids. Germline V CDR1 and CDR2: SGHVS, FQNEAQ. The CDR3 DNA reads TGTGCCAGCAGCCCCCTTGGGGGCCTCCAGGCAGATACGCAGTATTTT. Translating it yields CASSPLGGLQADTQYF.

The chain joins TRBV10-2 to TRBJ2-7; 7 nucleotides agree with TRBD1. V trimming: 7 bases; J trimming: 2 bases; junction bases outside the gene matches: 2. Germline CDR1 WSHSY, CDR2 SAAADI. The CDR3 is 12 amino acids. This CDR3 is CASIGTAYEQYF. The CDR3, as DNA: TGCGCCAGCATAGGGACAGCCTACGAGCAGTACTTC.

This clone showed up just once. The chain carries TRBV29-1 and TRBJ2-7; 9 bases match TRBD1. CDR1 SQVTM and CDR2 ANQGSEA come from the germline V gene. The CDR3 consists of 14 residues. V lost 7 bases, J lost 5 bases, and 12 bases stayed unmatched. The CDR3 bases are TGCAGCGCCGGGGGGAGGACAGGGGACCACGAGCAGTACTTC. Translated, it gives CSAGGRTGDHEQYF.

This chain joins TRBV19 and TRBJ2-1, with 8 bases identical to TRBD1. The CDR3 covers 18 residues. The germline V gene has CDR1 LNHDA and CDR2 SQIVND (reference sequence). V gave up 3 bases and J gave up 9 bases; unmatched junction bases: 19. DNA for the CDR3: TGTGCCAGTAGTATTCCCGGAGCGCGGACAGGGTATCTGGTTGAGCAGTTCTTC. Encoded protein: CASSIPGARTGYLVEQFF.

The chain has TRBV5-1 and TRBJ2-2; no reliable D call. The V end was cut by 4 bases, the J end by 5 bases, with 12 bases between. Germline V lookup: CDR1 SGHRS, CDR2 YFSETQ. The CDR3 is 14 amino acids. The DNA of the CDR3 is TGCGCCAGCAGCCCGTCGGGTATGACCGGGGAGCTGTTTTTT. It specifies CASSPSGMTGELFF.

The chain joins TRBV4-3 to TRBJ1-1; 8 nucleotides agree with TRBD1. There are 15 residues in the CDR3. CDR1 and CDR2 from the germline V gene are LGHNA and YSLEER. V was clipped by 0 bases and J by 13 bases; unmatched bases: 13. CDR3 sequence: CASSQDQATGAPGFF. DNA of the CDR3: TGCGCCAGCAGCCAAGATCAAGCGACAGGGGCCCCAGGTTTCTTT.

The CDR3 region is CASSEHLNTEAFF. CDR3 DNA: TGTGCCAGCAGTGAACATCTGAACACTGAAGCTTTCTTT. The V call is TRBV6-1, the J call TRBJ1-1, with D hard to call. The CDR3 extends over 13 amino acids. V lost 2 bases and J 0 bases, leaving 4 bases between the germline ends. Germline CDR1 is MNHNS and CDR2 is SASEGT.

The CDR3 bases are TGTGCCAGCAGCCAAGAGAATAGTGGCAGGGCTAGCACAGATACGCAGTATTTT. It is translated as CASSQENSGRASTDTQYF. The rearrangement uses TRBV4-2 and TRBJ2-3; perhaps TRBD1 as D (5 bases). Between the trimmed V and J ends, which lost 0 bases and 0 bases, there was a span of 16 bases. CDR3 length: 18 amino acids. Germline V gives CDR1 LGHNA, CDR2 YNFKEQ.

The chain recombines TRBV9 with TRBJ2-1, with TRBD1 identical over 12 bases. From germline, CDR1 is SGDLS and CDR2 YYNGEE. V lost 2 bases, J lost 7 bases, and 7 bases stayed unmatched. There are 16 residues in the CDR3. CDR3 protein: CASSVLGQGAWNEQFF. Written as DNA, the CDR3 is TGTGCCAGCAGCGTCCTGGGACAGGGGGCTTGGAATGAGCAGTTCTTC.

This chain joins TRBV29-1 and TRBJ1-3; a weak D match, TRBD1 (6 bases). Germline V gives CDR1 SQVTM, CDR2 ANQGSEA. The CDR3 has 13 residues. Trimming shortened V by 4 bases and J by 3 bases, and 10 bases separated the two germline ends. Here the CDR3 DNA reads TGCAGCGTTGGAACGACAGGTGGAAACACCATATATTTT. Its translation: CSVGTTGGNTIYF.

The chain carries TRBV18 and TRBJ1-1; no clear D. Germline V lookup: CDR1 KGHSH, CDR2 LQKENI. The CDR3 extends over 16 amino acids. Trimming took 4 bases from V and 1 from J, leaving 16 bases between them. As DNA, the CDR3 is TGTGCCAGCTCACTTCACTCCTCGACTCCGAACACTGAAGCTTTCTTT. It translates to CASSLHSSTPNTEAFF.

The chain is built from TRBV18 and TRBJ2-2; the D is unclear. Trimming shortened V by 6 bases and J by 0 bases, and 8 bases separated the two germline ends. Per the germline V gene, CDR1 is KGHSH and CDR2 is LQKENI. The CDR3 is 14 amino acids. The CDR3 loop is CASSVNTNTGELFF. The DNA of the CDR3 is TGTGCCAGCTCGGTGAACACGAACACCGGGGAGCTGTTTTTT.

V and J are TRBV19 and TRBJ1-6; 8 nucleotides line up with TRBD1. Per germline, CDR1 LNHDA and CDR2 SQIVND (reference sequence). V was clipped by 4 bases and J by 9 bases; unmatched bases: 8. The CDR3 covers 15 residues. DNA for the CDR3: TGTGCCAGTAGTACAAGAACAGGGGGGAGTTCACCCCTCCACTTT. It yields the protein CASSTRTGGSSPLHF.

CDR3 sequence (DNA): TGTGCCAGCAGCTTGGGCGACAGGGGAGCGGTTGAAAAACTGTTTTTT. Encoded protein: CASSLGDRGAVEKLFF. V usage is TRBV7-9 and J usage is TRBJ1-4, with 8 bases that match TRBD1. Germline CDR1 SEHNR, CDR2 FQNEAQ (reference sequence). V lost 3 bases and J lost 7; bases outside the gene matches: 10. CDR3 size: 16 residues.

This chain joins TRBV6-6 and TRBJ1-5, with TRBD1 as a possible D gene (6 bases). This CDR3 is built from 15 residues. Trimming cost V 6 bases and J 4 bases, with 16 bases left between them. The V gene's germline CDR1 is MNHNY and CDR2 SVGAGI (reference sequence). CDR3: CASSRPSQGNQPQHF. In DNA form, the CDR3 reads TGTGCCAGCAGCCGACCATCGCAGGGGAATCAGCCCCAGCATTTT.

V and J are TRBV6-5 and TRBJ1-4; D perhaps matches TRBD1 (5 bases). The CDR3 is made up of 11 amino acids. Trimming took 7 bases from V and 7 from J, leaving 7 bases between them. The germline gives CDR1 MNHEY, CDR2 SVGAGI. CDR3 in amino acids: CASKTGEKLFF. The CDR3 DNA reads TGTGCCAGCAAAACAGGTGAAAAACTGTTTTTT.